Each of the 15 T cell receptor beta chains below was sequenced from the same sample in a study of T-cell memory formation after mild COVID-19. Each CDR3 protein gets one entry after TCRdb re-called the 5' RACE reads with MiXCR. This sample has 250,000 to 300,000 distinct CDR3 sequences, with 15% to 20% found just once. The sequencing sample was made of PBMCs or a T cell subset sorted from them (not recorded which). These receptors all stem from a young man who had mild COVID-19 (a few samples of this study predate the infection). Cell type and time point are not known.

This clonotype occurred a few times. This CDR3 is CASSSTTASYTDTQYF. As DNA, the CDR3 is TGCGCCAGCAGCTCTACGACAGCGAGTTACACAGATACGCAGTATTTT. The chain links TRBV5-1 to TRBJ2-3, with D maybe TRBD1 (5 bases). Germline loops: CDR1 SGHRS, CDR2 YFSETQ. Trimming stripped 3 bases from V and 2 bases from J, with 16 bases between. There are 16 residues in the CDR3.

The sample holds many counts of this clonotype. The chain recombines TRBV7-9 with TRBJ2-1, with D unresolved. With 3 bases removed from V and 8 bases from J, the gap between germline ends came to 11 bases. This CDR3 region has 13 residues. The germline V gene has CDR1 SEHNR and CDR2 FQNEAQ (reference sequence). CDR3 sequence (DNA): TGTGCCAGCAGCTTCTGGGGTGGGGATGAGCAGTTCTTC. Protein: CASSFWGGDEQFF.

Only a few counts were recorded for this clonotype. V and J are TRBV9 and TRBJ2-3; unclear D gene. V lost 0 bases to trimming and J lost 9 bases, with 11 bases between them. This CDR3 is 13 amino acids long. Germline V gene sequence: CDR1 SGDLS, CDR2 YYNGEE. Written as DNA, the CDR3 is TGTGCCAGCAGCGTAGAGGGAATGGGCACGCAGTATTTT. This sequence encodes CASSVEGMGTQYF.

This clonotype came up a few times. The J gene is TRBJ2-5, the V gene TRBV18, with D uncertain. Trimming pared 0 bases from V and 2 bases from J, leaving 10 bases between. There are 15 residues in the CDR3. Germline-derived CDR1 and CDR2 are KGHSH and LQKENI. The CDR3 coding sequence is TGTGCCAGCTCACCACCTTCGTGGCGACAAGAGACCCAGTACTTC. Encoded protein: CASSPPSWRQETQYF.

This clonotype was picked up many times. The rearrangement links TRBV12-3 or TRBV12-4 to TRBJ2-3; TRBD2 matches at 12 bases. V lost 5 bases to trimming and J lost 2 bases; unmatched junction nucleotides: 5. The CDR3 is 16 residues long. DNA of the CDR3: TGTGCCAGCAGTCTCCTAGCGGGGGGGTCCACAGATACGCAGTATTTT. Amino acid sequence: CASSLLAGGSTDTQYF.

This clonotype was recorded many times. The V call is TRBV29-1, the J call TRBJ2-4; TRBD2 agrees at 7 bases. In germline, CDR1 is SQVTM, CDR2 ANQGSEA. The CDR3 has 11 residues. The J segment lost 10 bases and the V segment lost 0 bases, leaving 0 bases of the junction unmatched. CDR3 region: CSVEDGGIQYF. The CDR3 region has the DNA TGCAGCGTTGAAGACGGGGGGATTCAGTACTTC.

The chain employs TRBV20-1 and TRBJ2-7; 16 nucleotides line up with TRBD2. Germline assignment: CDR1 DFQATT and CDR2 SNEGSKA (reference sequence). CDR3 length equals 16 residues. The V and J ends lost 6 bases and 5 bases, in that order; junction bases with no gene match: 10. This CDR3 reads CSAVPGLAGGLHEQYF. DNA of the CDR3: TGCAGTGCCGTACCGGGACTAGCGGGGGGGTTGCACGAGCAGTACTTC.

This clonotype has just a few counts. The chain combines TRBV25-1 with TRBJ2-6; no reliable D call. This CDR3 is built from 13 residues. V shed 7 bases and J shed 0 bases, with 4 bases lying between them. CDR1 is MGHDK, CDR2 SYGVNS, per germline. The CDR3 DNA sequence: TGTGCCAGCATTAGCTCTGGGGCCAACGTCCTGACTTTC. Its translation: CASISSGANVLTF. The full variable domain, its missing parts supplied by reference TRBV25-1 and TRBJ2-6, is EADIYQTPRYLVIGTGKKITLECSQTMGHDKMYWYQQDPGMELHLIHYSYGVNSTEKGDLSSESTVSRIRTEHFPLTLESARPSHTSQYLCASISSGANVLTFGAGSRLTVL.

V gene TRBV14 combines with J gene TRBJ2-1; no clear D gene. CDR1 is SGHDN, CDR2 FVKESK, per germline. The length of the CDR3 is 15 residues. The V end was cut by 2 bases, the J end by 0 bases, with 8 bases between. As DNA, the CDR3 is TGTGCCAGCAGCCAATATCCTAGCTCCTACAATGAGCAGTTCTTC. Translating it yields CASSQYPSSYNEQFF.

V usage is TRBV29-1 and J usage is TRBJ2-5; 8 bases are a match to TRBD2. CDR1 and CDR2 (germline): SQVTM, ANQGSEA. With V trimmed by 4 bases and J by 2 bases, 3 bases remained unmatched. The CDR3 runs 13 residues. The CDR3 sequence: CSVVTSGQETQYF. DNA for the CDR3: TGCAGCGTTGTCACTAGCGGACAAGAGACCCAGTACTTC.

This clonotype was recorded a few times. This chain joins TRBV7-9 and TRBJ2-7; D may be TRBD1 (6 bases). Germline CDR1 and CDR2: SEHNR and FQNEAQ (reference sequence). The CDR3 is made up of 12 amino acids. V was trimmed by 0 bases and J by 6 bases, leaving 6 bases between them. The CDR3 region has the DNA TGTGCCAGCAGCTTAGCAGGGGGCGAGCAGTACGTC. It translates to CASSLAGGEQYV.

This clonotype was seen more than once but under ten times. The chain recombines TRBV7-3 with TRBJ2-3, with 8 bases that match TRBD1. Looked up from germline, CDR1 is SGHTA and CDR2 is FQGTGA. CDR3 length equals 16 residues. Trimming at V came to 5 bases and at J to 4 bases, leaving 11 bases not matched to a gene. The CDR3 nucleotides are TGTGCCAGCAGCCTAAACCCTGGGACAGGCGCAGATACGCAGTATTTT. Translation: CASSLNPGTGADTQYF. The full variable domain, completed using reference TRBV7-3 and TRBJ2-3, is GAGVSQTPSNKVTEKGKYVELRCDPISGHTALYWYRQSLGQGPEFLIYFQGTGAADDSGLPNDRFFAVRPEGSVSTLKIQRTERGDSAVYLCASSLNPGTGADTQYFGPGTRLTVL.

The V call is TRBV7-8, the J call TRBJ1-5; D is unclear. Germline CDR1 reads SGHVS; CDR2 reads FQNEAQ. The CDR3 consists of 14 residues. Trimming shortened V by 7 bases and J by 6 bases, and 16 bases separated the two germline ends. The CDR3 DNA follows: TGTGCCAGCACGTCCTTTGGGTCCCGTCAGCCCCAGCATTTT. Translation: CASTSFGSRQPQHF. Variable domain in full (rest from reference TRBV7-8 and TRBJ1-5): GAGVSQSPRYKVAKRGQDVALRCDPISGHVSLFWYQQALGQGPEFLTYFQNEAQLDKSGLPSDRFFAERPEGSVSTLKIQRTQQEDSAVYLCASTSFGSRQPQHFGDGTRLSIL.

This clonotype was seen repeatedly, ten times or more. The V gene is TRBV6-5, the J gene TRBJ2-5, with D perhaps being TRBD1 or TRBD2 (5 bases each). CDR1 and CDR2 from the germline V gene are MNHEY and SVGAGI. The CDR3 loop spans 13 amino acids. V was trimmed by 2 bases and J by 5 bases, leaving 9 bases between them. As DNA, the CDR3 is TGTGCCAGCAGTTACCGTGGGGACGAGACCCAGTACTTC. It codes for CASSYRGDETQYF.

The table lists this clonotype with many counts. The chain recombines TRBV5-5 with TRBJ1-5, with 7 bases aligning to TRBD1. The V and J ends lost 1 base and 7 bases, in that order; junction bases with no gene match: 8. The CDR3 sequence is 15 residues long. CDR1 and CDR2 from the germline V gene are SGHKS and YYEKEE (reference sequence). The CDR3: CASSLRGNRGQPQHF. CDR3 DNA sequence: TGTGCCAGCAGCTTGAGGGGGAACAGGGGACAGCCCCAGCATTTT.